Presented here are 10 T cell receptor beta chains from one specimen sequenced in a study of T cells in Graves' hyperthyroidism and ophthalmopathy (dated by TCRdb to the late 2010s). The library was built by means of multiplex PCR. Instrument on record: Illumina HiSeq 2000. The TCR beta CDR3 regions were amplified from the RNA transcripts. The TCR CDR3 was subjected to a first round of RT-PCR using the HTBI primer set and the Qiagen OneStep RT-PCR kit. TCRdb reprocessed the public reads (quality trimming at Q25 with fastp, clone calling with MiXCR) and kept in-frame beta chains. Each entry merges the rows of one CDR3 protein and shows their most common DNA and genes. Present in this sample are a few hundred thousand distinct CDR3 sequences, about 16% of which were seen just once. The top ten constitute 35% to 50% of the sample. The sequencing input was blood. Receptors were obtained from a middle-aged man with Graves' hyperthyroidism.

The chain's CDR3 is CASSAPGQGSPEQFF. The DNA of the CDR3 is TGTGCCAGCAGCGCTCCGGGACAGGGTAGTCCTGAGCAGTTCTTC. The chain employs TRBV9 and TRBJ2-1; 9 bases are shared with TRBD1. V shed 3 bases and J 9 bases; nucleotides not matched to a gene: 10. CDR1 SGDLS and CDR2 YYNGEE come from the germline V gene. The CDR3 loop spans 15 amino acids.

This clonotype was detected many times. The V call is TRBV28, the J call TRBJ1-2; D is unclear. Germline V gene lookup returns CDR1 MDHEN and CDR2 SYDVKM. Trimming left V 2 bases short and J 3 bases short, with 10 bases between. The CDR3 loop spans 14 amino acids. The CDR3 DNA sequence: TGTGCCAGCAGTTTAGATCCGCGGCACTATGGCTACACCTTC. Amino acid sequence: CASSLDPRHYGYTF.

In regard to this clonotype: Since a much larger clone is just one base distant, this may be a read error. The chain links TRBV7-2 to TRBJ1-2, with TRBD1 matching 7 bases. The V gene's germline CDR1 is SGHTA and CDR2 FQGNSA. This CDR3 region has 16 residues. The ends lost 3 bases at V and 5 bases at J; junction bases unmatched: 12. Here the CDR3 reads CASSLDRRNRGYGYTF. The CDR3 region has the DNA TGTGCCAGCAGCTTGGACAGGAGGAATAGAGGATATGGCTACACCTTC.

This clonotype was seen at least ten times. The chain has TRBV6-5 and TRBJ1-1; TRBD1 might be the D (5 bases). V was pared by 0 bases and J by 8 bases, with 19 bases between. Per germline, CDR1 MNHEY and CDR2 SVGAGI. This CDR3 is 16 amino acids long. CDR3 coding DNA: TGTGCCAGCAGTTACTCGGGCTACGGACAAGCCGCAGAAGCTTTCTTT. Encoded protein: CASSYSGYGQAAEAFF.

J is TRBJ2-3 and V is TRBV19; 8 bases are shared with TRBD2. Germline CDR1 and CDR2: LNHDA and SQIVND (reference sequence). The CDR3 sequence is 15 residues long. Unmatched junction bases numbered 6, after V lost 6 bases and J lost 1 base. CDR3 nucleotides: TGTGCCAGTAGCCTGACTAGCGTAGGCACAGATACGCAGTATTTT. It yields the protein CASSLTSVGTDTQYF.

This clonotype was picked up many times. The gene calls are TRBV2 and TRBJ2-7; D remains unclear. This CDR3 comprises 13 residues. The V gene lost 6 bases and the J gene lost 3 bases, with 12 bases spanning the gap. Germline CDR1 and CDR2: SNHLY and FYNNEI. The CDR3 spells CASRGNLGYEQYF. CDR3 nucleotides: TGTGCCAGCAGAGGTAACCTTGGCTACGAGCAGTACTTC.

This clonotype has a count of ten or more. This CDR3 is CAWSVRTETPQHF. CDR3 coding DNA: TGTGCCTGGAGTGTACGGACAGAAACTCCCCAGCATTTT. V usage is TRBV30 and J usage is TRBJ1-5; the D gene is possibly TRBD1 (6 bases). The CDR3 is 13 residues long. The V and J ends lost 0 bases and 10 bases respectively, with 13 bases between them. Germline CDR1 GTSNPN, CDR2 SVGIG (reference sequence). Complete variable domain (other parts from reference TRBV30 and TRBJ1-5): SQTIHQWPATLVQPVGSPLSLECTVEGTSNPNLYWYRQAAGRGLQLLFYSVGIGQISSEVPQNLSASRPQDRQFILSSKKLLLSDSGFYLCAWSVRTETPQHFGDGTRLSIL.

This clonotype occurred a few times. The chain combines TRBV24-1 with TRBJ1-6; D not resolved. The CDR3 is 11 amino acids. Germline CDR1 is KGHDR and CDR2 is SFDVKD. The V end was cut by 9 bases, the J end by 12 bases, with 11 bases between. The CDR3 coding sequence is TGTGCCACCTCTGAGGAGGAACCCCTCCACTTT. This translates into CATSEEEPLHF.

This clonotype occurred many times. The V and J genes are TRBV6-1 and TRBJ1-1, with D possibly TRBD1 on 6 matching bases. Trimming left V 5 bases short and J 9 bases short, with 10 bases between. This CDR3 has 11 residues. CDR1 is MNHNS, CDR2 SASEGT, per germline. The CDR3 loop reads CASSYQGKAFF. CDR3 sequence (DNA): TGTGCCAGCAGTTACCAGGGGAAAGCTTTCTTT.

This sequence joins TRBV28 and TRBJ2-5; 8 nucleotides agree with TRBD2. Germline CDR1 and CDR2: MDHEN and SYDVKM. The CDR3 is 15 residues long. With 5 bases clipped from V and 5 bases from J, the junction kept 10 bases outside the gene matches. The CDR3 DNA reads TGTGCCAGCAGTGTCCCGACGGGGGGGCAGGAGACCCAGTACTTC. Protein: CASSVPTGGQETQYF.